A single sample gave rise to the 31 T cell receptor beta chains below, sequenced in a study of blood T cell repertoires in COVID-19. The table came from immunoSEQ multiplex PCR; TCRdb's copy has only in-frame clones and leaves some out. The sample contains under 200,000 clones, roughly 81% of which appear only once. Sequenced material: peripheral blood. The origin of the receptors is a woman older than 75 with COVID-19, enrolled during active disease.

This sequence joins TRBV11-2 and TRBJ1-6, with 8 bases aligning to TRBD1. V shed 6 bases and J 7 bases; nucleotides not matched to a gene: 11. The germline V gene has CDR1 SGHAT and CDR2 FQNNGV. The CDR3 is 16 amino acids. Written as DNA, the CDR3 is TGTGCCAGCAGGCGGGACAGGATCTCTTCGAATTCACCCCTCCACTTT. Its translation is CASRRDRISSNSPLHF.

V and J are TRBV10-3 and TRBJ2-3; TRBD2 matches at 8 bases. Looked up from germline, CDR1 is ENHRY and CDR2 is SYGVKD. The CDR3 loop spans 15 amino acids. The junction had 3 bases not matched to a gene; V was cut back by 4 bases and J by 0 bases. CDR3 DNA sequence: TGTGCCATCAGTGGGGCTAGCGGGAGCACAGATACGCAGTATTTT. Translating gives CAISGASGSTDTQYF.

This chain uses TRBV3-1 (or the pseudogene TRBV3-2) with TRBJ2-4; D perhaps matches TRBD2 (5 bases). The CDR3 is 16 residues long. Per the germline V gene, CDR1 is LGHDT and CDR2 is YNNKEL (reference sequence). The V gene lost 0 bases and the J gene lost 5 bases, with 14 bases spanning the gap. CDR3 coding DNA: TGTGCCAGCAGCCAAGAAGGGAAGAAGCGGCAAAACATTCAGTACTTC. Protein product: CASSQEGKKRQNIQYF.

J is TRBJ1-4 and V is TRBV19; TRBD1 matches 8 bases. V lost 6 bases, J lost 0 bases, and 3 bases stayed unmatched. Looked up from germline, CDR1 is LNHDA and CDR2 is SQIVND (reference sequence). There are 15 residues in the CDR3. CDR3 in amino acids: CASSGQGATNEKLFF. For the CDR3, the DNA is TGTGCCAGTAGCGGACAGGGCGCAACTAATGAAAAACTGTTTTTT.

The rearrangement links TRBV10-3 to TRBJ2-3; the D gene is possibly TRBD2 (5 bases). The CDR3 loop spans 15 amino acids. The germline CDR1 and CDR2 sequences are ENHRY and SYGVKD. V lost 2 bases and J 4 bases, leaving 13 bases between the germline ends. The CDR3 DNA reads TGTGCCATCAGTGAGAGGTGGGAGTCCCCAGATACGCAGTATTTT. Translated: CAISERWESPDTQYF.

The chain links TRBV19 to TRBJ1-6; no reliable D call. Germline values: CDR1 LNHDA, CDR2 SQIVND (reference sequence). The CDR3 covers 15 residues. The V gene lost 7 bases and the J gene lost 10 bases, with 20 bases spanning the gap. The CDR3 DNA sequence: TGTGCCAGTAAAGAGGCTTTCCGGGTTCTGTCACCCCTCCACTTT. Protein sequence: CASKEAFRVLSPLHF.

The CDR3 DNA sequence: TGTGCCAGCAGCTTAGCTAGCGGGGTCCAAGAGACCCAGTACTTC. Protein sequence: CASSLASGVQETQYF. This rearrangement joins TRBV11-2 to TRBJ2-5; 9 bases line up with TRBD2. The germline V gene encodes CDR1 SGHAT and CDR2 FQNNGV. This CDR3 has 15 amino acids. The ends lost 1 base at V and 1 base at J; junction bases unmatched: 1.

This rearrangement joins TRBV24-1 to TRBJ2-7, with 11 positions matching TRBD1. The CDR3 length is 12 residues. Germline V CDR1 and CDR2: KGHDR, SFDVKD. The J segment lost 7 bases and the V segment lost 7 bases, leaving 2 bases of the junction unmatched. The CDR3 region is CATRGQGGEQYF. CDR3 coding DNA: TGTGCCACCAGGGGACAGGGGGGTGAGCAGTACTTC.

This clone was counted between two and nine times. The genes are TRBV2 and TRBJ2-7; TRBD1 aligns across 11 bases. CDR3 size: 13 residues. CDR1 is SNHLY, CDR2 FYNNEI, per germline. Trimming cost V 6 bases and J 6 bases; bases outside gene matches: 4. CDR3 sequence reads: CASRQGTGGEQYF. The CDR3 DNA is TGTGCCAGCAGACAAGGGACAGGGGGCGAGCAGTACTTC. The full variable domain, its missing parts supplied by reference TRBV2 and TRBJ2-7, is EPEVTQTPSHQVTQMGQEVILRCVPISNHLYFYWYRQILGQKVEFLVSFYNNEISEKSEIFDDQFSVERPDGSNFTLKIRSTKLEDSAMYFCASRQGTGGEQYFGPGTRLTVT.

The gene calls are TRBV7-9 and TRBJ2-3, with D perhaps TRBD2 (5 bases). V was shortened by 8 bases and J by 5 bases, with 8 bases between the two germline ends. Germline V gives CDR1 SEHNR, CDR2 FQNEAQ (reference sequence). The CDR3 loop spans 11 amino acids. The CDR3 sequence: CASEGIDTQYF. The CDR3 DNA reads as TGTGCCAGCGAGGGTATAGATACGCAGTATTTT.

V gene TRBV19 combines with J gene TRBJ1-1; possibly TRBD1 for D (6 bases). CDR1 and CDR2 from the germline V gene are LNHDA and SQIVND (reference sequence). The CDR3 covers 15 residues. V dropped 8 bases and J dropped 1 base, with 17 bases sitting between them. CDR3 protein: CASWGRGASNTEAFF. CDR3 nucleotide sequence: TGTGCCAGTTGGGGTCGGGGGGCATCGAACACTGAAGCTTTCTTT.

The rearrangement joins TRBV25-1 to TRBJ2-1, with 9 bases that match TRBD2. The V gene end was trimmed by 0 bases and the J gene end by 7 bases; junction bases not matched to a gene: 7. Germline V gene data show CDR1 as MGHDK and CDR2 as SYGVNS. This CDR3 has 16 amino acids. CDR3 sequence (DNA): TGTGCCAGCAGTGAATATGGCGGGGGGGCCCAGAATGAGCAGTTCTTC. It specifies CASSEYGGGAQNEQFF.

The CDR3 DNA sequence: TGTGCCACCAGTGATCCCCAGCGGGGCGGTAACATTCAGTACTTC. Its translation: CATSDPQRGGNIQYF. The rearrangement links TRBV24-1 to TRBJ2-4; 7 nucleotides line up with TRBD2. In germline, CDR1 is KGHDR, CDR2 SFDVKD. Germline trimming cut 3 bases from V and 7 bases from J; bases unmatched to any gene: 8. This CDR3 spans 15 amino acids.

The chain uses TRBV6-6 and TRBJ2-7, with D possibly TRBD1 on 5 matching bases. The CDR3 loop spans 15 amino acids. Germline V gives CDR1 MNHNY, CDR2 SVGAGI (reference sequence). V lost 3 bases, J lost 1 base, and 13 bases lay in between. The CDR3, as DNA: TGTGCCAGCAGTTATGTTGGACAAGGGTCCTACGAGCAGTACTTC. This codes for CASSYVGQGSYEQYF.

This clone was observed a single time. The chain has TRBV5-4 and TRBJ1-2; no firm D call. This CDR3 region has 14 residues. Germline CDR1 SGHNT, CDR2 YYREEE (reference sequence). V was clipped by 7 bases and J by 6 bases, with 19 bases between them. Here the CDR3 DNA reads TGTGCCAGCCGCCCGGATTGGGCGAACAATGGCTACACCTTC. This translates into CASRPDWANNGYTF.

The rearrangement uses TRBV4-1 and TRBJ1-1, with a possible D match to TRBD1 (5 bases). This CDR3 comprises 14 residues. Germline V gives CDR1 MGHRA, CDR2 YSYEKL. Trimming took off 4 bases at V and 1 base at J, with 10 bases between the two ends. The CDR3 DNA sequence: TGCGCCAGCAGCCCCCGCGGGGCGAACACTGAAGCTTTCTTT. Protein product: CASSPRGANTEAFF.

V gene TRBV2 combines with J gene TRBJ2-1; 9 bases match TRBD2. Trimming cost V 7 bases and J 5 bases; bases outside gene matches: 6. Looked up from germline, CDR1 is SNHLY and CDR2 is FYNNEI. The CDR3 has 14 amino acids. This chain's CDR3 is CASILSGGNNEQFF. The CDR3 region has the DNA TGTGCCAGCATTTTAAGCGGGGGGAACAATGAGCAGTTCTTC.

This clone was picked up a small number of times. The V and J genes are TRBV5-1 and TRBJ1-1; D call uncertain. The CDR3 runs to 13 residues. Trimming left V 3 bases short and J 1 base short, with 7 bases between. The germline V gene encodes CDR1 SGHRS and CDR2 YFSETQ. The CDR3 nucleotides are TGCGCCAGCAGCTCCCTCGGGAACACTGAAGCTTTCTTT. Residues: CASSSLGNTEAFF.

CDR3 region: CASRLQGGEQYF. The CDR3, as DNA: TGTGCCAGCAGGTTACAGGGGGGAGAGCAGTACTTC. V and J are TRBV28 and TRBJ2-7; 8 bases are a match to TRBD1. Germline CDR1 MDHEN, CDR2 SYDVKM. The CDR3 has 12 residues. The junction had 5 bases not matched to a gene; V was cut back by 6 bases and J by 7 bases.

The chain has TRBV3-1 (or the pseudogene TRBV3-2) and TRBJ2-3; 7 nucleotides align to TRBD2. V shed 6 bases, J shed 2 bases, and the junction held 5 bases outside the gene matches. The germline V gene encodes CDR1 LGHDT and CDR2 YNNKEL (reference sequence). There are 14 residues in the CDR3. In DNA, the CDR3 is TGTGCCAGCAGGTCGCGGGGGAACACAGATACGCAGTATTTT. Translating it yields CASRSRGNTDTQYF.

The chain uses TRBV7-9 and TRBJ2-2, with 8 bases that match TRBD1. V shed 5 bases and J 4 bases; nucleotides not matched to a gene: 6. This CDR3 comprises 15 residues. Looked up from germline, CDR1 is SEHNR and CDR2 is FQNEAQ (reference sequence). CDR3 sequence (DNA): TGTGCCAGCAGCCCGACAGGGGCCAGCACCGGGGAGCTGTTTTTT. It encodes CASSPTGASTGELFF.

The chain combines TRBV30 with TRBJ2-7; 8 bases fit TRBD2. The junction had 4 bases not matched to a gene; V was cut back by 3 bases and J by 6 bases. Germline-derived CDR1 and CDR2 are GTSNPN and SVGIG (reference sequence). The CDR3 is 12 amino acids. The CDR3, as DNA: TGTGCCTGGAGGTCGGCGGGAGGCGAGCAGTACTTC. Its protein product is CAWRSAGGEQYF.

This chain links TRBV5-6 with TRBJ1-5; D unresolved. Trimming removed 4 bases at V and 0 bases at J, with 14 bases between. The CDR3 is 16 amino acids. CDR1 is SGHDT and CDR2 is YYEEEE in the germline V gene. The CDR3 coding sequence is TGTGCCAGCAGCCTTGGGTACGCGGGTAGCAATCAGCCCCAGCATTTT. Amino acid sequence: CASSLGYAGSNQPQHF.

Here the CDR3 reads CASTGGDTQYF. CDR3 nucleotide sequence: TGTGCCAGTACAGGGGGAGATACGCAGTATTTT. This chain links TRBV19 with TRBJ2-3; 7 bases are a match to TRBD1. This CDR3 has 11 residues. V shed 7 bases and J 5 bases; nucleotides not matched to a gene: 0. Germline lookup yields CDR1 LNHDA and CDR2 SQIVND (reference sequence).

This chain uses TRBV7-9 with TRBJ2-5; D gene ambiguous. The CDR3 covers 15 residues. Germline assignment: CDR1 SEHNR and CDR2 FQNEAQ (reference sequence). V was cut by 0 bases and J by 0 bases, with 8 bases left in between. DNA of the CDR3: TGTGCCAGCAGCTTAGCGTCCGGGTACCAAGAGACCCAGTACTTC. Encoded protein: CASSLASGYQETQYF. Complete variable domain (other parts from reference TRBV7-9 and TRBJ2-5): DTGVSQNPRHKITKRGQNVTFRCDPISEHNRLYWYRQTLGQGPEFLTYFQNEAQLEKSRLLSDRFSAERPKGSFSTLEIQRTEQGDSAMYLCASSLASGYQETQYFGPGTRLLVL.

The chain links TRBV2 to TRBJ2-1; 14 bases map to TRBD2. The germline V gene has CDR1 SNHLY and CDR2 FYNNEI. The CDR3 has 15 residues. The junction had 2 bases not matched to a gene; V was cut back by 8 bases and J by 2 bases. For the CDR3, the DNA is TGTGCCAGCGGACTAGCGGGAGGACCCTACAATGAGCAGTTCTTC. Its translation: CASGLAGGPYNEQFF.

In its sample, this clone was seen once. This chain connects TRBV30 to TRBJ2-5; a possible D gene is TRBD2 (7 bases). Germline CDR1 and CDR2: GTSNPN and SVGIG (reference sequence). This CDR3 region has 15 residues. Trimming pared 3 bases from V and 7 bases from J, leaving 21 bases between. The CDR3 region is CAWSRSGRGSRTQYF. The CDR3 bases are TGTGCCTGGAGCCGCTCGGGGAGGGGGTCACGGACCCAGTACTTC. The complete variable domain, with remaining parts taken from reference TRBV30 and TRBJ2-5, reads SQTIHQWPATLVQPVGSPLSLECTVEGTSNPNLYWYRQAAGRGLQLLFYSVGIGQISSEVPQNLSASRPQDRQFILSSKKLLLSDSGFYLCAWSRSGRGSRTQYFGPGTRLLVL.

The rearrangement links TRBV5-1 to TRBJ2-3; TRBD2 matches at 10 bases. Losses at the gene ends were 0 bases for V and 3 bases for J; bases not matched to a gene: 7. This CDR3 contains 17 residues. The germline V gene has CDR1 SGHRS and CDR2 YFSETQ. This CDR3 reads CASSLGSGRARTDTQYF. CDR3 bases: TGCGCCAGCAGCTTGGGGAGCGGGAGGGCCCGGACAGATACGCAGTATTTT.

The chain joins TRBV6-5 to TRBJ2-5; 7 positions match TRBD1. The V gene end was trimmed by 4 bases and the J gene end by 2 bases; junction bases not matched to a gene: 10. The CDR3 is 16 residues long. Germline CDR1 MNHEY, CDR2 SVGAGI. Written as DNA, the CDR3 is TGTGCCAGCAGTTCCGGGGTGACAGGGAATCAAGAGACCCAGTACTTC. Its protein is CASSSGVTGNQETQYF.

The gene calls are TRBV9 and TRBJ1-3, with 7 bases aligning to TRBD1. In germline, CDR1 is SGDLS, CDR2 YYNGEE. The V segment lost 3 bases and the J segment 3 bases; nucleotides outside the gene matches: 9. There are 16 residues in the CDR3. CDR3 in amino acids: CASSADPRGVGNTIYF. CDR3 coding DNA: TGTGCCAGCAGCGCCGATCCCAGGGGGGTTGGAAACACCATATATTTT.

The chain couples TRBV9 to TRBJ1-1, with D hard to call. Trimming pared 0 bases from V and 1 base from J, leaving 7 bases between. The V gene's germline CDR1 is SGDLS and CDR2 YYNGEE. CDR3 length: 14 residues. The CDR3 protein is CASSVVYGNTEAFF. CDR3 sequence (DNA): TGTGCCAGCAGCGTAGTCTACGGGAACACTGAAGCTTTCTTT. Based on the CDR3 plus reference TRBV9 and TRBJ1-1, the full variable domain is DSGVTQTPKHLITATGQRVTLRCSPRSGDLSVYWYQQSLDQGLQFLIQYYNGEERAKGNILERFSAQQFPDLHSELNLSSLELGDSALYFCASSVVYGNTEAFFGQGTRLTVV.